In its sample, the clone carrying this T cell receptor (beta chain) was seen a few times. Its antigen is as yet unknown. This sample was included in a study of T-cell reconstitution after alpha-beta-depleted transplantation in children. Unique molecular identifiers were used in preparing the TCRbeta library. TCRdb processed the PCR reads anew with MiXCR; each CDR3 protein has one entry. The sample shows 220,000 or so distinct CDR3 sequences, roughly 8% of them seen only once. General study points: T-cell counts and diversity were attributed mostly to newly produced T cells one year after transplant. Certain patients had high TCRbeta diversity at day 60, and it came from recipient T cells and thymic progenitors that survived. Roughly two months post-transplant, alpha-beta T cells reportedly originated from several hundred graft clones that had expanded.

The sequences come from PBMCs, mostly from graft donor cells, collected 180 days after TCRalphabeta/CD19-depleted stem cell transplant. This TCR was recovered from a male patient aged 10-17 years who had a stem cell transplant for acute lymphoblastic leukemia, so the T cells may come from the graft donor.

The CDR3, as DNA: TGTGCCAGTAGTATTAGGGCAGGGAACACTGAAGCTTTCTTT. Translation: CASSIRAGNTEAFF. This chain joins TRBV19 and TRBJ1-1; D gene unclear. The CDR3 is made up of 14 amino acids. Trimming pared 3 bases from V and 1 base from J, leaving 9 bases between. Germline V lookup: CDR1 LNHDA, CDR2 SQIVND (reference sequence).